One sample yielded the 8 T cell receptor beta chains listed below, sequenced in a study of shared clonotypes between healthy human individuals. Only in-frame clones appear in the TCRdb table, and some are missing; sequencing was by immunoSEQ multiplex PCR. The sample yields over a million clones, about 80% seen once. Sequenced input: memory CD4+ T cells from PBMCs. Subset: CD45RA-negative fraction. The receptors were gathered from a man aged 18 to 29 in good health. Some clones in this sample may be carry-over from other donors' samples.

The DNA for the CDR3 is TGCGCCAGCAGTGAGTCCTTGGGAGGATCATTGAATGAGCAGTTCTTC. Encoded protein: CASSESLGGSLNEQFF. The genes are TRBV10-1 and TRBJ2-1, with a possible D match to TRBD2 (6 bases). Germline V gene data show CDR1 as WNHNN and CDR2 as SYGVQD (reference sequence). The CDR3 is made up of 16 amino acids. Between the trimmed V and J ends, which lost 0 bases and 7 bases, there was a span of 16 bases.

The chain couples TRBV16 to TRBJ1-5; D remains ambiguous. With 2 bases removed from V and 1 base from J, the gap between germline ends came to 9 bases. Germline V gives CDR1 KGHSY, CDR2 FQNENV. The CDR3 has 15 amino acids. CDR3 DNA: TGTGCCAGCAGCCAAAAGGGTAGGAGCAATCAGCCCCAGCATTTT. This translates into CASSQKGRSNQPQHF.

J is TRBJ2-3 and V is TRBV6-1; D may be TRBD2 (6 bases). V was clipped by 11 bases and J by 6 bases, with 18 bases between them. There are 13 residues in the CDR3. CDR1 MNHNS and CDR2 SASEGT come from the germline V gene. The CDR3 region has the DNA TGTGCCTCGGGACTGCCCTTCACGGATACGCAGTATTTT. It encodes CASGLPFTDTQYF.

J is TRBJ2-7 and V is TRBV5-4; TRBD2 matches 9 bases. This CDR3 is built from 17 residues. V shed 0 bases, J shed 7 bases, and the junction held 14 bases outside the gene matches. Germline V gene lookup returns CDR1 SGHNT and CDR2 YYREEE (reference sequence). The CDR3 reads CASSLGSGSAGAREQYF. The CDR3 bases are TGTGCCAGCAGCTTGGGTAGCGGGAGCGCAGGGGCTAGGGAGCAGTACTTC.

V usage is TRBV2 and J usage is TRBJ2-1; tentative D call: TRBD2 (5 bases). There are 15 residues in the CDR3. V was shortened by 6 bases and J by 3 bases, with 15 bases between the two germline ends. Germline CDR1 and CDR2: SNHLY and FYNNEI. For the CDR3, the DNA is TGTGCCAGCAGCGGGATCATGGAGCTCTACAATGAGCAGTTCTTC. Translating it yields CASSGIMELYNEQFF.

The V and J genes are TRBV10-1 and TRBJ1-3; 8 bases match TRBD1. Germline V gives CDR1 WNHNN, CDR2 SYGVQD (reference sequence). Unmatched junction bases numbered 3, after V lost 5 bases and J lost 0 bases. The CDR3 covers 15 residues. The CDR3 loop reads CASSSGTGSGNTIYF. The CDR3 DNA follows: TGCGCCAGCAGTAGCGGGACAGGCTCTGGAAACACCATATATTTT.

CDR3 amino acids: CASSLYSGSSYEQYF. Here the CDR3 DNA reads TGTGCCAGCTCACTTTATAGCGGGAGCAGTTACGAGCAGTACTTC. This chain uses TRBV18 with TRBJ2-7, with TRBD2 identical over 9 bases. This CDR3 has 15 amino acids. V gave up 4 bases and J gave up 4 bases; unmatched junction bases: 8. The V gene's germline CDR1 is KGHSH and CDR2 LQKENI.

This clone has ten or more counts. The CDR3 bases are TGTGCCAGCGGGATCGGGGGGCTTGGCGGGGAGCTGTTTTTT. This translates into CASGIGGLGGELFF. The gene calls are TRBV6-1 and TRBJ2-2; D perhaps matches TRBD2 (7 bases). V gave up 8 bases and J gave up 7 bases, with 17 bases separating them. Germline lookup yields CDR1 MNHNS and CDR2 SASEGT. The length of the CDR3 is 14 residues.